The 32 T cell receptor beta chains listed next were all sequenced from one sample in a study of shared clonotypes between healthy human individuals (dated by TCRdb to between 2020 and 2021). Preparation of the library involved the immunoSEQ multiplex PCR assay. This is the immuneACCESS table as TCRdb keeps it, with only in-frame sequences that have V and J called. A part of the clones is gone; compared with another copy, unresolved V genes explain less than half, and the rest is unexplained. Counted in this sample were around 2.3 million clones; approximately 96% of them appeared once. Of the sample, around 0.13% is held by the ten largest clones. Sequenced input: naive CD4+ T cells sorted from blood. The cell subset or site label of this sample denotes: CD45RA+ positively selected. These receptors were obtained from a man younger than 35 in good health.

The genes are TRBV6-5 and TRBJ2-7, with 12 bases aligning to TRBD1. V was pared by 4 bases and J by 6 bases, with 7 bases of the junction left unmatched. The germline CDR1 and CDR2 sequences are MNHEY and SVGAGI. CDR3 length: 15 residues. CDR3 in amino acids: CASSSPGTGGAEQYF. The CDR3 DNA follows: TGTGCCAGCAGTTCCCCCGGGACAGGGGGCGCCGAGCAGTACTTC.

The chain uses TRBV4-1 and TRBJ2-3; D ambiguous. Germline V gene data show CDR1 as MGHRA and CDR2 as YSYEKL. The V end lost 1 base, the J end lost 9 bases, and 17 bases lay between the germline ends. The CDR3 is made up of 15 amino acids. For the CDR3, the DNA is TGCGCCAGCAGCCAAGTTGTTGGCGGCTCGGACACGCAGTATTTT. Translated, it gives CASSQVVGGSDTQYF.

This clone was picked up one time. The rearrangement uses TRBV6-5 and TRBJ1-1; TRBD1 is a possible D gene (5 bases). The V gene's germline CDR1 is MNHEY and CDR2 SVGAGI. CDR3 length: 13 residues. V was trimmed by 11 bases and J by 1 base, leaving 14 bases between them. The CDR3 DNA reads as TGTGCCGCGCAGGGAAGGAGGAACACTGAAGCTTTCTTT. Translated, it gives CAAQGRRNTEAFF.

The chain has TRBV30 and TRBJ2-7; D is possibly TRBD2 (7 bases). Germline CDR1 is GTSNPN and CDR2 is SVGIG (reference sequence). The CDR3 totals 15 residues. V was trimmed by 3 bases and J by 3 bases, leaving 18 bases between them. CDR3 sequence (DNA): TGTGCCTGGAGGCCCCCGGCGGGGGCCCTCTACGAGCAGTACTTC. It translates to CAWRPPAGALYEQYF.

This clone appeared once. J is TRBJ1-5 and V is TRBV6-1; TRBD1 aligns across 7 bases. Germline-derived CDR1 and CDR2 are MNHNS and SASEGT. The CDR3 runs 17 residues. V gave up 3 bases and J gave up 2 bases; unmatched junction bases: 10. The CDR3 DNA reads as TGTGCCAGCAGTGATGGGGACAGCCCAAGGCGCAATCAGCCCCAGCATTTT. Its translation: CASSDGDSPRRNQPQHF.

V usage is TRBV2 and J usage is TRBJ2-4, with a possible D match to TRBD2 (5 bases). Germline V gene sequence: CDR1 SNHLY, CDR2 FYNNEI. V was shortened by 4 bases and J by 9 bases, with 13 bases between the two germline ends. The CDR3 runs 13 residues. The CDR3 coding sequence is TGTGCCAGCAGTGGGGTCGGGGTCGGCATTCAGTACTTC. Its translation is CASSGVGVGIQYF.

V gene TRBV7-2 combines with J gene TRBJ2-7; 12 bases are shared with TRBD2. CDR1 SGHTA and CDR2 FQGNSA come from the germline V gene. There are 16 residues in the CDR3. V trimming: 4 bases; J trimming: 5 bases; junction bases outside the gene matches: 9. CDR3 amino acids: CASSSWTSGVQDEQYF. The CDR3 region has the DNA TGTGCCAGCAGCTCTTGGACTAGCGGGGTCCAGGACGAGCAGTACTTC.

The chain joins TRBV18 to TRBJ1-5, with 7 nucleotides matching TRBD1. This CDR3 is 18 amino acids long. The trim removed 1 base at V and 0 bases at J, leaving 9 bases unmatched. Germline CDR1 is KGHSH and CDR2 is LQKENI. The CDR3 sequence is CASSPLALQGGSNQPQHF. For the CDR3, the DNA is TGTGCCAGCTCACCACTCGCTCTCCAGGGGGGTAGCAATCAGCCCCAGCATTTT.

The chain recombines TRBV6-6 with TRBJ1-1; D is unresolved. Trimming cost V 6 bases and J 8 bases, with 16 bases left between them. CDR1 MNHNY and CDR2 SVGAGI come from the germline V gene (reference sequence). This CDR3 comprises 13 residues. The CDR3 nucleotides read TGTGCCAGCAGCCCTGGTTCCGCAGGAGAAGCTTTCTTT. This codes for CASSPGSAGEAFF.

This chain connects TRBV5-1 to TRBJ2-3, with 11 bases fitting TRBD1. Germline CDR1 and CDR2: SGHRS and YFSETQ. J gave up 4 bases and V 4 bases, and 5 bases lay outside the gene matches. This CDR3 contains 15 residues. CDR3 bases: TGCGCCAGCAGCAAGGGACAGGGGGGCCCAGATACGCAGTATTTT. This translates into CASSKGQGGPDTQYF.

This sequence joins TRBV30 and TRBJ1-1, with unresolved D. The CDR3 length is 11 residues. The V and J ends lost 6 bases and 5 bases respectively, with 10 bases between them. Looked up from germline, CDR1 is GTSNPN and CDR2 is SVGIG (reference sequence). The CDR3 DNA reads TGTGCCTGCCCGATTGCAACTGAAGCTTTCTTT. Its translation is CACPIATEAFF.

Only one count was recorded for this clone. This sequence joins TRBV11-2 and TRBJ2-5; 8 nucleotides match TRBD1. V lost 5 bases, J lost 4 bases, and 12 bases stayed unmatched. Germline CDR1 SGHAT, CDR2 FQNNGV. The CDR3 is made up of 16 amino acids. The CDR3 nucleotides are TGTGCCAGCAGCCCGGGGCGGGGACAGGCCCGAGAGACCCAGTACTTC. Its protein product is CASSPGRGQARETQYF.

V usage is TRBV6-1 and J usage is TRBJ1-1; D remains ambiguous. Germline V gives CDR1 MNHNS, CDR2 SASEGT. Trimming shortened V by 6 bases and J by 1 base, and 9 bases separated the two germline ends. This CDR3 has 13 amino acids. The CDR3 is CASSRPGNTEAFF. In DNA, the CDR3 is TGTGCCAGCAGCCGCCCAGGGAACACTGAAGCTTTCTTT.

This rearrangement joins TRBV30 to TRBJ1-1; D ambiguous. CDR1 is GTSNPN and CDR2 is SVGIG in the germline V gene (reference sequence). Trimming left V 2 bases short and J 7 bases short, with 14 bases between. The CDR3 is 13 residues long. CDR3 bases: TGTGCCTGGAGTCCATCCCCCTGGGGTGAAGCTTTCTTT. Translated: CAWSPSPWGEAFF.

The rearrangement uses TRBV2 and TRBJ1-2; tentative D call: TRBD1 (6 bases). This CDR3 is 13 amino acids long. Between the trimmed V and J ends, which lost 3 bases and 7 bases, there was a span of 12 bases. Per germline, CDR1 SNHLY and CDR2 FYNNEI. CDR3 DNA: TGTGCCAGCAGTGAGAGGGAGGGGGGTGGCTACACCTTC. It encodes CASSEREGGGYTF.

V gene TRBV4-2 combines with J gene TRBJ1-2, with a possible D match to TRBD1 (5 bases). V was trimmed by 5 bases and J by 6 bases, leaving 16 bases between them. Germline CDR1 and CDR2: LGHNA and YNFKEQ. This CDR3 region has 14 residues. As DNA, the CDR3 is TGTGCCAGCAGCGCACCCGAAAGGGGCCATGGCTACACCTTC. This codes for CASSAPERGHGYTF.

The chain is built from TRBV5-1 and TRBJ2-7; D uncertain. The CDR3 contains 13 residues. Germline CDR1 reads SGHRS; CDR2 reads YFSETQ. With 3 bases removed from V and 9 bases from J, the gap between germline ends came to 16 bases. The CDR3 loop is CASSWGDGLGQYF. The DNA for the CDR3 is TGCGCCAGCAGCTGGGGTGACGGTCTCGGGCAGTACTTC.

CDR3 nucleotides: TGCGCCAGCAGCTTGGAGGGACTTACCACCGGGGAGCTGTTTTTT. Amino acid sequence: CASSLEGLTTGELFF. The chain joins TRBV5-1 to TRBJ2-2, with D perhaps TRBD2 (6 bases). V lost 0 bases to trimming and J lost 4 bases, with 10 bases between them. Germline V lookup: CDR1 SGHRS, CDR2 YFSETQ. The CDR3 is 15 amino acids. Filled out from reference TRBV5-1 and TRBJ2-2, the complete variable domain reads KAGVTQTPRYLIKTRGQQVTLSCSPISGHRSVSWYQQTPGQGLQFLFEYFSETQRNKGNFPGRFSGRQFSNSRSEMNVSTLELGDSALYLCASSLEGLTTGELFFGEGSRLTVL.

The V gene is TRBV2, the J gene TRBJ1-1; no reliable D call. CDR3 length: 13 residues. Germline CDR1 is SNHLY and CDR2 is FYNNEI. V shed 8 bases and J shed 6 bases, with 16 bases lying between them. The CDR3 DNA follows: TGTGCCAGCCAGTTCCAGGTAGTGGCTGAAGCTTTCTTT. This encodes CASQFQVVAEAFF.

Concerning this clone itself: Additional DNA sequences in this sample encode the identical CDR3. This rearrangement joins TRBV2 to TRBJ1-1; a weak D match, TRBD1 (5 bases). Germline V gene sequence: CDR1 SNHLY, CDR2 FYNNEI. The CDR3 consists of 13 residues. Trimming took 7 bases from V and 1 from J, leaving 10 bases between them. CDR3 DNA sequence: TGTGCCAGCACCCCCAGGGAGAACACTGAAGCTTTCTTT. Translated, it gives CASTPRENTEAFF.

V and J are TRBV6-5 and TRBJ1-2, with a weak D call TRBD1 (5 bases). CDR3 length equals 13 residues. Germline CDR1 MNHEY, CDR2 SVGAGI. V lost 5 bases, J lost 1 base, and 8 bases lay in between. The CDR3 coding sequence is TGTGCCAGCAGTCCAGGGAGTAACTATGGCTACACCTTC. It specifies CASSPGSNYGYTF.

CDR3 nucleotides: TGTGCCAGCAGTCCAACAGGAGCCACTGAAGCTTTCTTT. Protein sequence: CASSPTGATEAFF. This chain connects TRBV6-5 to TRBJ1-1; possible D gene TRBD1, 5 bases. The V end was cut by 5 bases, the J end by 4 bases, with 11 bases between. The CDR3 runs 13 residues. Per the germline V gene, CDR1 is MNHEY and CDR2 is SVGAGI.

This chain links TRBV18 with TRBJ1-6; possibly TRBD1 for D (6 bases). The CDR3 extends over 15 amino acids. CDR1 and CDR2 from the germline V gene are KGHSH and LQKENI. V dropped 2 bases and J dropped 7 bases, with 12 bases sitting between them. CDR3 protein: CASSPVGQKNSPLHF. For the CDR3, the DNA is TGTGCCAGCTCACCAGTCGGACAGAAAAATTCACCCCTCCACTTT.

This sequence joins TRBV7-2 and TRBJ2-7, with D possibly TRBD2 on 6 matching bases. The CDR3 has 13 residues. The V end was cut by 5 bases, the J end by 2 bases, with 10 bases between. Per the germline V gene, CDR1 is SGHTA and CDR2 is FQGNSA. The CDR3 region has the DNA TGTGCCAGCAGCGGTAGCGGTACCTACGAGCAGTACTTC. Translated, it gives CASSGSGTYEQYF.

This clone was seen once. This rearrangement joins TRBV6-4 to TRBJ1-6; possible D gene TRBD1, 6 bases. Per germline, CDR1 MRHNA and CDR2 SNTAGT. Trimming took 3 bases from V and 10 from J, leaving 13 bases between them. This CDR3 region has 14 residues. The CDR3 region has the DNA TGTGCCAGCAGTGAACAGTATGGGGGCTCACCCCTCCACTTT. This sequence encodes CASSEQYGGSPLHF.

CDR3 sequence: CASSYRRLAGGYEQYF. The CDR3 region has the DNA TGTGCCAGCAGTTACCGCCGGCTGGCAGGGGGCTACGAGCAGTACTTC. This rearrangement joins TRBV6-5 to TRBJ2-7; 7 nucleotides align to TRBD1. Trimming took 2 bases from V and 3 from J; bases not matched to a gene: 10. The V gene's germline CDR1 is MNHEY and CDR2 SVGAGI. The CDR3 extends over 16 amino acids.

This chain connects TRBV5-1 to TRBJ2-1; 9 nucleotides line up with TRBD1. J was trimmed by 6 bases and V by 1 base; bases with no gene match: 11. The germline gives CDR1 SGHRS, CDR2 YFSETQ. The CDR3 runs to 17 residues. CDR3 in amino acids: CASSLSIPGQGGNEQFF. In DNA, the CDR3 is TGCGCCAGCAGCTTGAGCATTCCGGGACAGGGAGGCAATGAGCAGTTCTTC.

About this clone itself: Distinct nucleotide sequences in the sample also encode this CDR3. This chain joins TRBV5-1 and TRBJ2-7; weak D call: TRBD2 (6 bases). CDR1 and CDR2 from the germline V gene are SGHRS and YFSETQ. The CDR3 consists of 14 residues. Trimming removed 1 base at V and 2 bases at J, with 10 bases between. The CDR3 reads CASSLIAGPYEQYF. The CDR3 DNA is TGCGCCAGCAGCTTGATTGCGGGGCCCTACGAGCAGTACTTC.

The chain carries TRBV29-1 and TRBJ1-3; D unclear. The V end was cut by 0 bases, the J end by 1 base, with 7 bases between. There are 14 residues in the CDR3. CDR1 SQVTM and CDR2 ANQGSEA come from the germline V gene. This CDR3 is CSVEDRESGNTIYF. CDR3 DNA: TGCAGCGTTGAAGACAGAGAGTCTGGAAACACCATATATTTT. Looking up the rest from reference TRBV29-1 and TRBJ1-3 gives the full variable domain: SAVISQKPSRDICQRGTSLTIQCQVDSQVTMMFWYRQQPGQSLTLIATANQGSEATYESGFVIDKFPISRPNLTFSTLTVSNMSPEDSSIYLCSVEDRESGNTIYFGEGSWLTVV.

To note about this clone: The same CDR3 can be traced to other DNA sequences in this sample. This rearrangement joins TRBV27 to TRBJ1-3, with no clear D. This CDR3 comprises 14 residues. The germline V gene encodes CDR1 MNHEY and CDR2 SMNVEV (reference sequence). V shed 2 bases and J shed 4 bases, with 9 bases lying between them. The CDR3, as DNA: TGTGCCAGCAGTTTAAGAGGGTCCGGAAACACCATATATTTT. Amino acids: CASSLRGSGNTIYF.

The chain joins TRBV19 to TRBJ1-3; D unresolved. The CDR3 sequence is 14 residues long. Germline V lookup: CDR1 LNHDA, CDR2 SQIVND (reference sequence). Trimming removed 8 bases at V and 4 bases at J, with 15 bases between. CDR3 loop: CASFSPQRGNTIYF. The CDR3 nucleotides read TGTGCCAGTTTTTCCCCCCAGCGGGGAAACACCATATATTTT.

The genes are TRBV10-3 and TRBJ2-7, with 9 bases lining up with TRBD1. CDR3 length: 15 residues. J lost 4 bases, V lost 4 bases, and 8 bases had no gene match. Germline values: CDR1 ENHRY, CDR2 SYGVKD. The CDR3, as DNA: TGTGCCATCAGTGTAACCGGGACAGGGATTTACGAGCAGTACTTC. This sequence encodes CAISVTGTGIYEQYF.